The clone carrying this TCR beta chain was recorded a few times. Its antigen is not identified. Generation of TCR cDNA used 5'RACE template switching (which added a universal primer site and UMIs). TCRdb re-called the 5' RACE reads with MiXCR, one entry per CDR3 protein. The sample includes some 560,000 distinct CDR3 sequences, less than 20% of them seen just once. The data are from a study of T cells after yellow fever vaccination. Study in general: SMART-Seq v4 Ultra Low Input prepared libraries from low-cell fractions. Study outcomes and limitations: Subsequent booster samples again held most clones from primary vaccination (nearly 98% CD4, about 90% CD8).

V dropped 4 bases and J dropped 7; count of bases not matched to a gene: 9. The length of the CDR3 is 15 residues. The germline V gene has CDR1 SEHNR and CDR2 FQNEAQ (reference sequence). The source is a young man who received the YFV17D yellow fever vaccine. V is TRBV7-9 and J is TRBJ2-1; 8 bases are shared with TRBD2. This material consisted of PBMCs, taken 5 to 6 days after the first yellow fever vaccination. In nucleotides, the CDR3 is TGTGCCAGCAGCTCGGGGGGGCCTTCGCTAAATGAGCAGTTCTTC. It yields the protein CASSSGGPSLNEQFF.